Listed here are 24 T cell receptor beta chains from one sample, sequenced in a study of T cell responses to AZD1222 COVID-19 vaccine. The protocol was immunoSEQ multiplex PCR, while the TCRdb copy is restricted to in-frame clones and leaves out a portion. The data show around 140,000 clones, 85% to 90% seen once. The material sequenced was peripheral blood, taken on day 0 of AZD1222 vaccination. These receptors all stem from an adult in good health.

This sequence joins TRBV6-5 and TRBJ1-4; D possibly corresponds to TRBD1 (5 bases). Per germline, CDR1 MNHEY and CDR2 SVGAGI. Trimming took 6 bases from V and 0 from J, leaving 11 bases between them. CDR3 length: 15 amino acids. The CDR3 nucleotides read TGTGCCAGCAGGAGGGACGGCGCAACTAATGAAAAACTGTTTTTT. This encodes CASRRDGATNEKLFF.

CDR3 nucleotide sequence: TGTGCCTGGAGTCGGCTAGCGGGGTGGAGCTCCTACGAGCAGTACTTC. This gives the protein CAWSRLAGWSSYEQYF. This rearrangement joins TRBV30 to TRBJ2-7; 9 bases are a match to TRBD2. Losses at the gene ends were 2 bases for V and 0 bases for J; bases not matched to a gene: 8. This CDR3 region has 16 residues. Germline values: CDR1 GTSNPN, CDR2 SVGIG (reference sequence).

This clone was recorded once. The chain is built from TRBV19 and TRBJ1-6, with D hard to call. V shed 6 bases and J shed 6 bases, with 9 bases lying between them. The CDR3 runs 13 residues. CDR1 and CDR2 from the germline V gene are LNHDA and SQIVND (reference sequence). CDR3 protein: CASSPLGNSPLHF. Here the CDR3 DNA reads TGTGCCAGTAGCCCGCTGGGTAATTCACCCCTCCACTTT.

This chain links TRBV7-2 with TRBJ2-3, with TRBD1 matching over 7 bases. The CDR3 is 16 amino acids. The trim removed 6 bases at V and 5 bases at J, leaving 14 bases unmatched. Germline CDR1 reads SGHTA; CDR2 reads FQGNSA. CDR3 residues: CASRGPGQRVQDTQYF. CDR3 in DNA: TGTGCCAGCAGAGGTCCGGGACAGCGCGTTCAAGATACGCAGTATTTT.

The V and J genes are TRBV30 and TRBJ2-1, with D maybe TRBD1 (6 bases). V lost 3 bases to trimming and J lost 7 bases, with 19 bases between them. In germline, CDR1 is GTSNPN, CDR2 SVGIG (reference sequence). CDR3 length: 15 residues. CDR3 protein: CAWRITGSITNEQFF. As DNA, the CDR3 is TGTGCCTGGAGAATTACAGGGAGTATAACGAATGAGCAGTTCTTC.

The chain has TRBV11-3 and TRBJ2-5; no clear D gene. Germline loops: CDR1 SGHNT, CDR2 YENEEA. Trimming pared 4 bases from V and 3 bases from J, leaving 24 bases between. The CDR3 is made up of 18 amino acids. The CDR3 region has the DNA TGTGCCAGCAGCTCTCTAACCCTAGGGTCGGTGGGCAAAGAGACCCAGTACTTC. Protein product: CASSSLTLGSVGKETQYF.

The CDR3 reads CASSWTEDTEAFF. The CDR3 nucleotides are TGTGCCAGTAGCTGGACGGAAGACACTGAAGCTTTCTTT. The chain uses TRBV19 and TRBJ1-1; D not certain. V shed 6 bases and J shed 3 bases, with 11 bases lying between them. Germline V gene data show CDR1 as LNHDA and CDR2 as SQIVND (reference sequence). The CDR3 covers 13 residues.

The chain joins TRBV18 to TRBJ1-6; the D gene is possibly TRBD1 (6 bases). Deletions cut 6 bases from V and 5 bases from J, with 11 bases between. Germline CDR1 is KGHSH and CDR2 is LQKENI. This CDR3 spans 14 amino acids. CDR3 coding DNA: TGTGCCAGCTCGAGGGACAAGGATAATTCACCCCTCCACTTT. The encoded protein is CASSRDKDNSPLHF.

The rearrangement uses TRBV5-6 and TRBJ1-3; the D is unclear. This CDR3 contains 15 residues. Germline V lookup: CDR1 SGHDT, CDR2 YYEEEE. Trimming removed 3 bases at V and 0 bases at J, with 10 bases between. CDR3 nucleotide sequence: TGTGCCAGCAGCTACCAAACCTTCTCTGGAAACACCATATATTTT. As protein: CASSYQTFSGNTIYF.

V and J are TRBV28 and TRBJ2-1; no reliable D call. V was cut by 7 bases and J by 10 bases, with 23 bases left in between. CDR1 is MDHEN, CDR2 SYDVKM, per germline. This CDR3 has 15 amino acids. CDR3 in amino acids: CASIRIPPSPGEQFF. CDR3 bases: TGTGCCAGCATCAGGATTCCCCCTAGTCCGGGCGAGCAGTTCTTC.

The J gene is TRBJ1-2, the V gene TRBV2, with D possibly TRBD1 on 5 matching bases. The CDR3 covers 16 residues. V shed 0 bases and J shed 4 bases, with 15 bases lying between them. Germline loops: CDR1 SNHLY, CDR2 FYNNEI. The DNA for the CDR3 is TGTGCCAGCAGTGAAGCGGCCGAGGGGCTGAGCTATGGCTACACCTTC. As protein: CASSEAAEGLSYGYTF.

The V call is TRBV3-1 (or the pseudogene TRBV3-2), the J call TRBJ2-1; 14 bases are shared with TRBD2. Germline lookup yields CDR1 LGHDT and CDR2 YNNKEL (reference sequence). This CDR3 has 20 residues. Unmatched junction bases numbered 15, after V lost 4 bases and J lost 4 bases. In nucleotides, the CDR3 is TGTGCCAGCAGCCCGATAACCGGGACTAGCGGGAGTCTCCGATACAATGAGCAGTTCTTC. It yields the protein CASSPITGTSGSLRYNEQFF.

The CDR3 DNA reads TGCGCCAGCAGCCCGGGGACAGGGGGTCACTACGAGCAGTACTTC. This codes for CASSPGTGGHYEQYF. The chain combines TRBV5-1 with TRBJ2-7, with 11 bases identical to TRBD1. The germline gives CDR1 SGHRS, CDR2 YFSETQ. This CDR3 has 15 residues. V was clipped by 4 bases and J by 3 bases; unmatched bases: 6. Using reference TRBV5-1 and TRBJ2-7 for the parts outside the CDR3, the full variable domain is KAGVTQTPRYLIKTRGQQVTLSCSPISGHRSVSWYQQTPGQGLQFLFEYFSETQRNKGNFPGRFSGRQFSNSRSEMNVSTLELGDSALYLCASSPGTGGHYEQYFGPGTRLTVT.

The rearrangement links TRBV5-1 to TRBJ2-3; D is unclear. V lost 2 bases and J 5 bases, leaving 18 bases between the germline ends. The CDR3 sequence is 16 residues long. Germline assignment: CDR1 SGHRS and CDR2 YFSETQ. The CDR3 bases are TGCGCCAGCAGCTTAATGGGCCCACTTGTTGGAGATACGCAGTATTTT. Its translation is CASSLMGPLVGDTQYF.

J is TRBJ2-5 and V is TRBV7-9; 7 bases match TRBD1. Looked up from germline, CDR1 is SEHNR and CDR2 is FQNEAQ (reference sequence). The CDR3 length is 14 residues. Trimming took 4 bases from V and 9 from J; bases not matched to a gene: 11. Here the CDR3 reads CASSSGTEGWSQYF. CDR3 nucleotide sequence: TGTGCCAGCAGCTCTGGGACAGAAGGGTGGTCCCAGTACTTC.

The gene calls are TRBV30 and TRBJ1-4, with a weak D call TRBD1 (6 bases). Germline values: CDR1 GTSNPN, CDR2 SVGIG (reference sequence). CDR3 length: 13 amino acids. Trimming removed 3 bases at V and 8 bases at J, with 13 bases between. The CDR3 protein is CAWSEGGKEKLFF. CDR3 nucleotides: TGTGCCTGGAGCGAAGGGGGGAAGGAAAAACTGTTTTTT.

This chain links TRBV20-1 with TRBJ2-7, with D unclear. V dropped 0 bases and J dropped 7 bases, with 7 bases sitting between them. The V gene's germline CDR1 is DFQATT and CDR2 SNEGSKA (reference sequence). CDR3 length equals 11 residues. Here the CDR3 DNA reads TGCAGTGCTAGAGACCGGGTTGAGCAGTACTTC. This sequence encodes CSARDRVEQYF.

The rearrangement uses TRBV6-5 and TRBJ1-5; the match to TRBD1 covers 8 bases. V was pared by 0 bases and J by 5 bases, with 6 bases of the junction left unmatched. Germline V lookup: CDR1 MNHEY, CDR2 SVGAGI. The CDR3 spans 16 residues. CDR3 amino acids: CASSYSFPGGHQPQHF. The CDR3 DNA is TGTGCCAGCAGTTACTCCTTCCCAGGGGGCCATCAGCCCCAGCATTTT.

The chain has TRBV6-1 and TRBJ1-3; tentatively, D is TRBD1 (6 bases). CDR3 size: 16 residues. Germline values: CDR1 MNHNS, CDR2 SASEGT. Trimming pared 2 bases from V and 2 bases from J, leaving 13 bases between. CDR3 protein: CASSEFNRAPGNTIYF. The CDR3 DNA is TGTGCCAGCAGTGAATTTAACAGGGCTCCTGGAAACACCATATATTTT.

The chain recombines TRBV23-1 with TRBJ1-6; a weak D match, TRBD1 (5 bases). TRBV23-1 is an ORF, and what it does is uncertain. Between the trimmed V and J ends, which lost 0 bases and 11 bases, there was a span of 17 bases. CDR3 length: 16 amino acids. CDR3 DNA sequence: TGCGCCAGCAGTCAATCGGGGGGTACTAAGTTCCCACCCCTCCACTTT. Protein product: CASSQSGGTKFPPLHF.

The DNA for the CDR3 is TGTGCCAGCAGCCCCCCCGGGTTGGGGTCCGAGACCCAGTACTTC. Its protein product is CASSPPGLGSETQYF. This chain connects TRBV7-9 to TRBJ2-5; D is unresolved. V dropped 5 bases and J dropped 5 bases, with 18 bases sitting between them. The germline gives CDR1 SEHNR, CDR2 FQNEAQ (reference sequence). The CDR3 spans 15 residues.

The J gene is TRBJ2-7, the V gene TRBV28; D unclear. Germline CDR1 is MDHEN and CDR2 is SYDVKM. Trimming took 6 bases from V and 5 from J, leaving 14 bases between them. CDR3 length: 13 residues. The CDR3 DNA reads as TGTGCCAGCAGCGACAATCCTACGAACGAGCAGTACTTC. This gives the protein CASSDNPTNEQYF.

The CDR3 region has the DNA TGTGCCAGCAGCTGGGGACTATCTCCTCAAGAGACCCAGTACTTC. It yields the protein CASSWGLSPQETQYF. The V and J genes are TRBV5-5 and TRBJ2-5, with 7 bases identical to TRBD2. Trimming cost V 3 bases and J 2 bases; bases outside gene matches: 7. In germline, CDR1 is SGHKS, CDR2 YYEKEE (reference sequence). This CDR3 has 15 residues.

The count of this clone is one. The V call is TRBV6-7, the J call TRBJ2-6, with D uncertain. TRBV6-7 is filed as an ORF, its function uncertain. The V gene lost 6 bases and the J gene lost 0 bases, with 24 bases spanning the gap. The CDR3 covers 20 residues. The chain's CDR3 is CASRSQTHSHFSSGANVLTF. As DNA, the CDR3 is TGTGCCAGCAGAAGTCAAACCCACTCCCACTTCTCCTCTGGGGCCAACGTCCTGACTTTC.